These 3 T cell receptor beta chains came from one sample sequenced in a study of T cells in Graves' hyperthyroidism and ophthalmopathy. RNA transcripts yielded amplified TCR beta CDR3 regions. Carried out on the TCR CDR3, a first-round RT-PCR used the HTBI primer set. TCRdb processed the multiplex PCR reads anew with MiXCR; each CDR3 protein has one entry. The sample consists of a few hundred thousand distinct CDR3 sequences, roughly 46% of them appearing once. The sequenced sample consisted of peripheral blood or thyroid tissue (not recorded which). These receptors were collected from a woman aged 18-30 years with Graves' hyperthyroidism.

The rearrangement links TRBV10-3 to TRBJ2-6, with 11 nucleotides matching TRBD1. The CDR3 is 15 residues long. Losses at the gene ends were 7 bases for V and 3 bases for J; bases not matched to a gene: 2. Germline CDR1 and CDR2: ENHRY and SYGVKD. The DNA of the CDR3 is TGTGCCATCAAGGGGACAGGGGGTGGGGCCAACGTCCTGACTTTC. It encodes CAIKGTGGGANVLTF.

With respect to this clonotype: A read error may be the cause here, since a much bigger clone is one base away. The rearrangement uses TRBV11-2 and TRBJ2-5, with 7 bases matching TRBD2. CDR1 is SGHAT and CDR2 is FQNNGV in the germline V gene. The CDR3 is 14 amino acids. The CDR3 loop is CASGNSGLQEAQYF. For the CDR3, the DNA is TGTGCCAGCGGGAATAGCGGGCTGCAAGAGGCCCAGTACTTC.

This clonotype showed up many times. The rearrangement links TRBV13 to TRBJ2-7; TRBD1 aligns across 8 bases. CDR3 size: 15 residues. V trimming: 4 bases; J trimming: 5 bases; junction bases outside the gene matches: 10. The germline V gene has CDR1 PRHDT and CDR2 FYEKMQ (reference sequence). The CDR3 region is CASSWRGQGRHEQYF. The CDR3 DNA reads as TGTGCCAGCAGCTGGAGAGGACAGGGACGCCACGAGCAGTACTTC.